The clone carrying this TCR beta chain showed up just a few times. This sample was included in a study of T-cell reconstitution after alpha-beta-depleted transplantation in children. Construction of the TCRbeta library involved unique molecular identifiers. MiXCR, run by TCRdb on the PCR reads, gives a single entry per CDR3 protein. The sample lists 600,000 to 700,000 distinct CDR3 sequences, approximately 16% occurring once. After removal of 5 bases from V and 0 bases from J, the junction contained 10 bases not matched to a gene. The CDR3 is made up of 18 amino acids. The germline V gene has CDR1 MNHNS and CDR2 SASEGT.

This TCR was sampled from a human donor who donated a stem cell graft to a child with acute myeloid leukemia. The specimen comprised PBMCs from the stem cell graft donor, sampled from the stem cell graft. This sequence joins TRBV6-1 and TRBJ2-1, with 10 positions matching TRBD1. Here the CDR3 reads CASSPPGQGIPSYNEQFF. CDR3 coding DNA: TGTGCCAGCAGTCCACCGGGACAGGGGATTCCCTCCTACAATGAGCAGTTCTTC.